This T cell receptor (beta chain) was identified during a study of cytomegalovirus exposure and HLA in healthy donors. Overall study context: T cells numbering about 179 million yielded some 110 million unique TCR beta sequences in an earlier analysis. Study-level results: Rarity characterized most TCR sequences, yet some public TCRs appeared in many donors.

Germline values: CDR1 MNHEY, CDR2 SVGAGI. This CDR3 comprises 13 residues. J gave up 7 bases and V 6 bases, and 4 bases lay outside the gene matches. As for this clone: As yet, its antigen is unknown.

PCR amplification relied on 60 Vbeta primers (plus 13 Jbeta primers). Generated by immunoSEQ multiplex PCR, the TCRdb table keeps only in-frame clones and is missing some. The sample carries about 120,000 clones, roughly 82% recorded once. The sample taken for sequencing was PBMCs. This clonotype was obtained from a man younger than 35 in good health and CMV-seropositive. J is TRBJ2-1 and V is TRBV6-5; TRBD2 matches at 9 bases. The chain's CDR3 is CASRRGGVNEQFF. CDR3 DNA sequence: TGTGCCAGCAGGCGGGGGGGAGTAAATGAGCAGTTCTTC.